Shown below are 9 T cell receptor beta chains from a single sample sequenced in a study of human T cells and chemical hapten exposure. Described time point: patch test 3, about 24 weeks after DPC sensitization. This sample's treatment: therapeutic diphenylcyclopropenone sensitization with weekly scalp DPC. TCRdb reprocessed the RACE reads with MiXCR, giving one entry per CDR3 protein. The sample shows some 97,000 distinct CDR3 sequences, 25% to 35% of them seen only once. Sequences were derived from whole blood, sampled in connection with sensitization to the hapten diphenylcyclopropenone (DPC). The origin of the receptors is a middle-aged man with alopecia areata. Some clones in this sample may be carry-over from other donors' samples.

This rearrangement joins TRBV11-2 to TRBJ1-5; 7 bases line up with TRBD1. The junction had 6 bases not matched to a gene; V was cut back by 6 bases and J by 1 base. This CDR3 has 15 residues. The germline V gene has CDR1 SGHAT and CDR2 FQNNGV. This CDR3 is CASSRTGDSNQPQHF. DNA of the CDR3: TGTGCCAGCAGTCGTACAGGGGACAGCAATCAGCCCCAGCATTTT.

V usage is TRBV9 and J usage is TRBJ2-1; D is unresolved. CDR1 SGDLS and CDR2 YYNGEE come from the germline V gene. Trimming took off 0 bases at V and 5 bases at J, with 6 bases between the two ends. This CDR3 is built from 13 residues. CDR3 DNA: TGTGCCAGCAGCGTAGGGCCAGACAATGAGCAGTTCTTC. Translation: CASSVGPDNEQFF. The entire variable domain, with the rest obtained from reference TRBV9 and TRBJ2-1, is as follows: DSGVTQTPKHLITATGQRVTLRCSPRSGDLSVYWYQQSLDQGLQFLIQYYNGEERAKGNILERFSAQQFPDLHSELNLSSLELGDSALYFCASSVGPDNEQFFGPGTRLTVL.

The chain links TRBV20-1 to TRBJ2-5; D might be TRBD2 (6 bases). Germline CDR1 is DFQATT and CDR2 is SNEGSKA (reference sequence). The CDR3 is made up of 14 amino acids. Trimming cost V 3 bases and J 4 bases, with 15 bases left between them. The CDR3 sequence is CSASPPGLRETQYF. The CDR3 nucleotides read TGCAGTGCTAGCCCCCCGGGACTTCGAGAGACCCAGTACTTC.

There are a few counts of this clonotype. J is TRBJ2-3 and V is TRBV11-1; TRBD1 might be the D (6 bases). Looked up from germline, CDR1 is SGHAT and CDR2 is FQDESV (reference sequence). Trimming cost V 5 bases and J 1 base, with 10 bases left between them. The CDR3 loop spans 14 amino acids. In nucleotides, the CDR3 is TGTGCCAGCAGCGCCTGGACAGGCACAGATACGCAGTATTTT. Its translation is CASSAWTGTDTQYF.

The chain has TRBV20-1 and TRBJ2-3, with 15 bases fitting TRBD2. The CDR3 contains 17 residues. Trimming took 5 bases from V and 4 from J; bases not matched to a gene: 10. CDR1 is DFQATT, CDR2 SNEGSKA, per germline (reference sequence). Here the CDR3 reads CSAEGLAGGIGADTQYF. For the CDR3, the DNA is TGCAGTGCTGAAGGACTAGCGGGAGGGATTGGCGCAGATACGCAGTATTTT.

The J gene is TRBJ2-7, the V gene TRBV28, with D unresolved. Trimming shortened V by 3 bases and J by 5 bases, and 11 bases separated the two germline ends. Germline CDR1 reads MDHEN; CDR2 reads SYDVKM. This CDR3 spans 13 amino acids. In nucleotides, the CDR3 is TGTGCCAGCAGTTTCGTAGGGTTCGACGAGCAGTACTTC. Translated: CASSFVGFDEQYF.

This clonotype showed up many times. The chain uses TRBV5-4 and TRBJ2-5, with D perhaps matching TRBD1 or TRBD2 (5 bases each). Germline CDR1 reads SGHNT; CDR2 reads YYREEE (reference sequence). The CDR3 has 16 amino acids. The V and J ends lost 0 bases and 3 bases respectively, with 15 bases between them. The CDR3 DNA reads as TGTGCCAGCAGCTTGGGGGGGTTAAGTGGCAAAGAGACCCAGTACTTC. It is translated as CASSLGGLSGKETQYF.

V gene TRBV12-3 or TRBV12-4 combines with J gene TRBJ2-1, with 7 bases identical to TRBD1. The CDR3 is made up of 13 amino acids. Trimming removed 5 bases from V and 7 bases from J; junction bases left unmatched: 5. The CDR3 spells CASSRTGDNEQFF. As DNA, the CDR3 is TGTGCCAGCAGTCGGACAGGAGATAATGAGCAGTTCTTC.

This clonotype showed up just a few times. The J gene is TRBJ2-3, the V gene TRBV28; D gene unclear. V lost 7 bases, J lost 3 bases, and 8 bases lay in between. The CDR3 consists of 12 residues. Germline V CDR1 and CDR2: MDHEN, SYDVKM. The CDR3 region has the DNA TGTGCCAGCACCTCGAGGACAGATACGCAGTATTTT. Translating it yields CASTSRTDTQYF.